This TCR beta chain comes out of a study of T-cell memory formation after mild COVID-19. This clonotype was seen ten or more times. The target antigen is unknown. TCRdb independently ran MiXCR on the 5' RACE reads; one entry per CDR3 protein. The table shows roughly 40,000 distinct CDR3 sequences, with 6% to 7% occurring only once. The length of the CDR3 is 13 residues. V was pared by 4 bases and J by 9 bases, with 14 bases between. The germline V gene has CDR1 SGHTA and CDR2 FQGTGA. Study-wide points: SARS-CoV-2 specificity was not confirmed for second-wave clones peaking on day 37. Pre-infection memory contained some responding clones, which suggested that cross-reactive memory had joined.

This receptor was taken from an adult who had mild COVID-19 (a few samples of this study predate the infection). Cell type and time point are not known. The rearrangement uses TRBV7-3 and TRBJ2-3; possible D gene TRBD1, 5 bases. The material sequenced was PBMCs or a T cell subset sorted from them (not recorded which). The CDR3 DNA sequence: TGTGCCAGCAGCTCGCCCCAGGGTGACACGCAGTATTTT. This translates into CASSSPQGDTQYF.